This T cell receptor (beta chain) was captured by sequencing in a study of OX40 agonist ivuxolimab in advanced cancers. Study results and caveats: Among some nonresponders, normalized T-cell clonal expansion was also low.

For this clone: Its antigen is not known.

The germline V gene encodes CDR1 SGHNT and CDR2 YYREEE (reference sequence). This CDR3 comprises 13 residues. Trimming shortened V by 3 bases and J by 5 bases, and 11 bases separated the two germline ends. Data came from immunoSEQ multiplex PCR; TCRdb stores just in-frame clones and leaves some out. The data hold about 69,000 clones, with approximately 86% observed a single time. The input for sequencing was CD4+ or CD8+ T cells sorted from blood, taken in a trial of the OX40 agonist ivuxolimab. This receptor was identified in an adult with an advanced solid tumor such as melanoma, head and neck, liver or kidney cancer. The chain recombines TRBV5-4 with TRBJ2-5; the D gene is possibly TRBD2 (5 bases). The CDR3: CASSWTDGETQYF. In DNA form, the CDR3 reads TGTGCCAGCAGCTGGACTGACGGCGAGACCCAGTACTTC.